This TCR beta chain was observed in a study of OX40 agonist ivuxolimab in advanced cancers. Background for the entire study: Ivuxolimab, which targeted the costimulatory receptor OX40 (CD134), was an agonistic, fully human IgG2 monoclonal antibody. Intravenous ivuxolimab was administered to patients every 2 weeks at six dose levels: 0.01, 0.1, 0.3, 1.5, 3 and 10 mg/kg. Of the 50 to 55 patients in dose escalation, 19 had hepatocellular carcinoma, some 15 had melanoma, 9 had renal cell carcinoma and 9 had head and neck cancer. The dose-escalation cohort was around 84% male with a mean age of roughly 60 years, ranging from about 20 to 85. Patients were allowed to have had prior anti-PD-1, anti-PD-L1 or anti-CTLA-4 therapy, and around two fifths of the dose-escalation patients had been treated with checkpoint inhibitors. Partial responses occurred in three dose-escalation patients, of whom one had hepatocellular carcinoma and two had cutaneous melanoma. The purpose of peripheral TCRbeta sequencing was to test whether ivuxolimab changed TCR sequence diversity and led to clonal T-cell expansion. The paper reports the monotherapy dose-escalation portion (N = 52 patients) of the phase I ivuxolimab trial. Study-wide findings and limitations: Low levels of normalized T-cell clonal expansion were also shown by some nonresponding patients. Which antigens the clonally expanded peripheral T cells were specific for was not determined. After ivuxolimab, more expanded clones were found on average in CD8+ T cells than in CD4+ T cells. In partial responders in the 0.1-3.0 mg/kg groups, normalized peripheral clonal expansion was found to be among the lowest, especially among CD8+ T cells. Clonal expansion of both CD4+ and CD8+ blood T cells was observed from baseline to week 6 at doses 0.1 to 3.0 mg/kg.

The CDR3 numbers 14 residues from cysteine through phenylalanine. Here the CDR3 DNA is all that survives: 42 bases in frame from base 1. From a lookup of the germline V gene, CDR1 and CDR2 are KGHSH and LQKENI. V is shortened by 3 bases, J by 1 base, and the region joining them spans 10 bases. Concerning this clone itself: Its recognized antigen is unknown. Base qualities are not provided; no much larger clone lies one nucleotide away.

Patients with autoimmune disease history or receiving systemic immunosuppression were excluded from the trial. Peripheral blood for TCR sequencing was drawn from every dose cohort at baseline, at cycle 4 day 1 and at cycle 7 day 1. Samples came from an open-label, multicenter, first-in-human phase I dose-escalation trial of ivuxolimab. Adults with locally advanced or metastatic head and neck squamous cell, hepatocellular, melanoma or renal cell carcinoma were enrolled in the trial. Before TCR sequencing, CD4+ and CD8+ T cells were separately sorted from peripheral blood. For sequencing of the TCRbeta CDR3 region, genomic DNA was extracted from the sorted cells. The immunoSEQ Assay was used to sequence the TCRbeta CDR3 regions. Not all clones reach the TCRdb copy of this immuneACCESS table, which keeps in-frame sequences only. Checked studies attribute under half of the gap to unresolved V genes and leave the rest unexplained. The sample contains roughly 77,000 clones, 80% to 95% of them found a single time. The ten largest clones add up to approximately 9.9% of the sample.

The chain was built from TRBV18 and TRBJ2-7, with the D gene not clear enough to name. This sample comprised CD4+ or CD8+ T cells sorted from blood, obtained in a trial of the OX40 agonist ivuxolimab. The sequence derives from an adult with an advanced solid tumor such as melanoma, head and neck, liver or kidney cancer. The CDR3 loop reads CASSPQDGSYEQYF. The DNA sequence follows: TGTGCCAGCTCACCCCAGGACGGGTCCTACGAGCAGTACTTC.